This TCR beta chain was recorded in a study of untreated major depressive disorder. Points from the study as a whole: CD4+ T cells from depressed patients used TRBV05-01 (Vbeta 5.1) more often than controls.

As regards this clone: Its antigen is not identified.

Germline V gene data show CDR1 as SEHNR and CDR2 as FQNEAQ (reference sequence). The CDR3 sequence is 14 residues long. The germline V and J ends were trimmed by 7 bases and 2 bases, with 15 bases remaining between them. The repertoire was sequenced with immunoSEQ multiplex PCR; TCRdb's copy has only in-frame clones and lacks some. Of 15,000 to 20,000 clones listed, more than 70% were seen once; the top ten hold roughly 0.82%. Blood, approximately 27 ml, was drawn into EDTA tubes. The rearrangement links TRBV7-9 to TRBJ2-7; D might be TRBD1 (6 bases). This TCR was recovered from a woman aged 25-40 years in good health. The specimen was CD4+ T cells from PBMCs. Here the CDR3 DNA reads TGTGCCAGCACCCTGCCTCAGGGGACCTACGAGCAGTACTTC. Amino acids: CASTLPQGTYEQYF.